This T cell receptor (beta chain) was found in a study of T-cell memory formation after mild COVID-19. Study conclusions and caveats: Pre-infection memory harbored some responding clones, suggesting cross-reactive memory joined. Among clones peaking at day 37 in the second wave, SARS-CoV-2 specificity remained unconfirmed.

This clonotype occurred a few times. The antigen is not known. With constant-segment primers, 5'RACE yielded cDNA libraries of TCR alpha and TCR beta that carried sample barcodes and UMIs. TCRdb passed the 5' RACE reads through MiXCR, listing each CDR3 protein once. The table lists about 360,000 distinct CDR3 sequences, under 15% of them singletons. This CDR3 has 14 amino acids. Germline CDR1 and CDR2: MNHEY and SVGAGI. With 2 bases removed from V and 5 bases from J, the gap between germline ends came to 10 bases. The chain employs TRBV6-5 and TRBJ1-5; possibly TRBD1 for D (5 bases). The origin of this receptor is a young man who had mild COVID-19 (a few samples of this study predate the infection). Cell type and time point are not known. The sample comprised PBMCs or a T cell subset sorted from them (not recorded which). The CDR3 coding sequence is TGTGCCAGCAGTTACGACAGCCGTTATCAGCCCCAGCATTTT. Its protein is CASSYDSRYQPQHF.